Presented here are 20 T cell receptor beta chains from one specimen sequenced in a study of blood T cell repertoires in COVID-19. Assay: immunoSEQ multiplex PCR; the TCRdb copy retains only in-frame clones and omits some. The sample has 55,000 to 65,000 clones, about 90% seen once; the top ten hold less than 6.5%. The sequenced sample was peripheral blood. The receptors come from a man older than 75 in a cohort sampled during active COVID-19.

This sequence joins TRBV24-1 and TRBJ2-3; 8 bases map to TRBD1. The CDR3 runs to 15 residues. V lost 7 bases and J lost 1; bases outside the gene matches: 6. Germline-derived CDR1 and CDR2 are KGHDR and SFDVKD. The CDR3 DNA reads TGTGCCACCAGCGTTGGGACAGGTGGCACAGATACGCAGTATTTT. Amino acid sequence: CATSVGTGGTDTQYF.

The chain recombines TRBV11-1 with TRBJ2-7, with TRBD1 matching over 10 bases. The germline CDR1 and CDR2 sequences are SGHAT and FQDESV (reference sequence). The length of the CDR3 is 14 residues. The J segment lost 1 base and the V segment lost 7 bases, leaving 4 bases of the junction unmatched. The CDR3 reads CASTRTGGSYEQYF. In DNA form, the CDR3 reads TGTGCCAGCACCCGGACAGGGGGTTCCTACGAGCAGTACTTC.

The chain couples TRBV19 to TRBJ2-2; no reliable D call. V lost 8 bases and J 2 bases, leaving 12 bases between the germline ends. The V gene's germline CDR1 is LNHDA and CDR2 SQIVND (reference sequence). This CDR3 region has 14 residues. In nucleotides, the CDR3 is TGTGCCAGTGGCCGGGTCAAAAACACCGGGGAGCTGTTTTTT. Protein sequence: CASGRVKNTGELFF.

The chain joins TRBV10-3 to TRBJ1-6, with D perhaps TRBD1 (6 bases). Trimming cost V 0 bases and J 7 bases, with 13 bases left between them. The CDR3 contains 16 residues. CDR1 ENHRY and CDR2 SYGVKD come from the germline V gene. CDR3 loop: CAISESMQGQNSPLHF. In DNA, the CDR3 is TGTGCCATCAGTGAGTCGATGCAGGGGCAGAATTCACCCCTCCACTTT.

For the CDR3, the DNA is TGTGCCAGCAGCAAATTACGAGCGGGGGGGTCATCCTACGAGCAGTACTTC. It translates to CASSKLRAGGSSYEQYF. The gene calls are TRBV21-1 and TRBJ2-7; TRBD2, the table's D call, was not compared with the DNA. TRBV21-1 is a listed pseudogene. This CDR3 comprises 17 residues.

This rearrangement joins TRBV28 to TRBJ1-2; D uncertain. Germline CDR1 MDHEN, CDR2 SYDVKM. CDR3 length: 14 residues. Trimming shortened V by 4 bases and J by 5 bases, and 14 bases separated the two germline ends. CDR3 in amino acids: CASSSAQDSYGYTF. The CDR3 bases are TGTGCCAGCAGTTCTGCGCAGGATAGTTATGGCTACACCTTC.

V is TRBV2 and J is TRBJ2-2, with 11 bases that match TRBD2. Germline CDR1 reads SNHLY; CDR2 reads FYNNEI. J lost 7 bases, V lost 4 bases, and 11 bases had no gene match. The length of the CDR3 is 17 residues. CDR3 DNA: TGTGCCAGCAGTGCGCGTATTAGCGGGAGGGCCGGCGGGGAGCTGTTTTTT. Translating gives CASSARISGRAGGELFF.

V and J are TRBV27 and TRBJ1-1; 9 bases map to TRBD1. Trimming at V came to 7 bases and at J to 11 bases, leaving 14 bases not matched to a gene. The CDR3 length is 14 residues. Germline CDR1 is MNHEY and CDR2 is SMNVEV (reference sequence). Here the CDR3 DNA reads TGTGCCAGCACCCGAACCGGGACAGGGTCGGAGGCTTTCTTT. Encoded protein: CASTRTGTGSEAFF.

This clone showed up just once. V usage is TRBV10-3 and J usage is TRBJ1-2, with TRBD1 identical over 8 bases. The CDR3 length is 15 residues. The J segment lost 3 bases and the V segment lost 3 bases, leaving 6 bases of the junction unmatched. Looked up from germline, CDR1 is ENHRY and CDR2 is SYGVKD. In nucleotides, the CDR3 is TGTGCCATCAGTGATCTTGGACAGGGTGACTATGGCTACACCTTC. Residues: CAISDLGQGDYGYTF.

This clone has only one observation. The rearrangement joins TRBV5-1 to TRBJ2-1; D is possibly TRBD2 (5 bases). The V gene's germline CDR1 is SGHRS and CDR2 YFSETQ. The V and J ends lost 7 bases and 4 bases respectively, with 12 bases between them. The CDR3 is 13 residues long. CDR3 in amino acids: CASSRAGYNEQFF. The CDR3 region has the DNA TGCGCCAGCTCGAGGGCAGGATACAATGAGCAGTTCTTC.

The chain links TRBV2 to TRBJ2-7; D may be TRBD2 (5 bases). The germline CDR1 and CDR2 sequences are SNHLY and FYNNEI. The V and J ends lost 4 bases and 7 bases respectively, with 14 bases between them. The CDR3 length is 13 residues. The CDR3 DNA follows: TGTGCCAGCAGTGTAGGGCTAGCAGCGGAGCAGTACTTC. As protein: CASSVGLAAEQYF.

In this sample, this clone turned up a few times. The CDR3 spells CASSQERGQPQHF. The CDR3 bases are TGTGCCAGCAGCCAAGAAAGGGGTCAGCCCCAGCATTTT. The chain is built from TRBV4-2 and TRBJ1-5; D is perhaps TRBD1 (5 bases). The CDR3 is 13 residues long. V dropped 0 bases and J dropped 6 bases, with 6 bases sitting between them. Germline V gene data show CDR1 as LGHNA and CDR2 as YNFKEQ.

The gene calls are TRBV5-1 and TRBJ1-2; the D is unclear. Germline V lookup: CDR1 SGHRS, CDR2 YFSETQ. This CDR3 spans 15 amino acids. Trimming shortened V by 0 bases and J by 4 bases, and 13 bases separated the two germline ends. CDR3 coding DNA: TGCGCCAGCAGCTTGGCCGCGGCTTCGTCCTATGGCTACACCTTC. Translated, it gives CASSLAAASSYGYTF.

This rearrangement joins TRBV30 to TRBJ1-2; maybe TRBD1 (6 bases). V shed 0 bases and J shed 2 bases, with 7 bases lying between them. The CDR3 runs to 13 residues. The germline gives CDR1 GTSNPN, CDR2 SVGIG (reference sequence). CDR3 DNA sequence: TGTGCCTGGAGTGTAACAGGGAACTATGGCTACACCTTC. Amino acids: CAWSVTGNYGYTF.

The rearrangement uses TRBV27 and TRBJ1-2; 7 nucleotides agree with TRBD1. Unmatched junction bases numbered 8, after V lost 6 bases and J lost 7 bases. The CDR3 consists of 13 residues. Germline V gene lookup returns CDR1 MNHEY and CDR2 SMNVEV (reference sequence). The CDR3 coding sequence is TGTGCCAGCAGGCAACAGGGGCACTCTGGCTACACCTTC. It specifies CASRQQGHSGYTF.

The chain is built from TRBV28 and TRBJ1-6, with 12 bases that match TRBD1. V lost 4 bases and J lost 3; bases outside the gene matches: 4. Per germline, CDR1 MDHEN and CDR2 SYDVKM. CDR3 size: 17 residues. The CDR3, as DNA: TGTGCCAGCAGTTCGGGACAGGGGGCCTACTATAATTCACCCCTCCACTTT. Translation: CASSSGQGAYYNSPLHF.

The V gene is TRBV11-3, the J gene TRBJ2-7, with no clear D. Germline V gene sequence: CDR1 SGHNT, CDR2 YENEEA. V lost 0 bases to trimming and J lost 1 base, with 7 bases between them. CDR3 length: 14 amino acids. The CDR3 sequence: CASSLEAQSYEQYF. CDR3 DNA: TGTGCCAGCAGCTTAGAAGCGCAGTCCTACGAGCAGTACTTC.

The chain joins TRBV4-1 to TRBJ2-5, with 10 bases matching TRBD1. V gave up 1 base and J gave up 2 bases; unmatched junction bases: 1. The CDR3 consists of 15 residues. CDR1 MGHRA and CDR2 YSYEKL come from the germline V gene. For the CDR3, the DNA is TGCGCCAGCAGCCAAGGGACAGGGGGACAAGAGACCCAGTACTTC. It translates to CASSQGTGGQETQYF.

The chain links TRBV6-5 to TRBJ2-7; TRBD1 agrees at 11 bases. Per the germline V gene, CDR1 is MNHEY and CDR2 is SVGAGI. The CDR3 consists of 16 residues. Trimming removed 4 bases from V and 7 bases from J; junction bases left unmatched: 12. The CDR3 bases are TGTGCCAGCAGTTTATCCCGGACAGGGGGCGCGGGGGAGCAGTACTTC. It translates to CASSLSRTGGAGEQYF.

The V gene is TRBV5-6, the J gene TRBJ1-6; D ambiguous. From germline, CDR1 is SGHDT and CDR2 YYEEEE. The CDR3 runs 16 residues. V was cut by 3 bases and J by 6 bases, with 16 bases left in between. The CDR3 DNA reads as TGTGCCAGCAGCTATATCGCCAACCCCGGTAATTCACCCCTCCACTTT. Its translation is CASSYIANPGNSPLHF.